A single sample gave rise to the 4 T cell receptor beta chains below, sequenced in a study of cytomegalovirus exposure and HLA in healthy donors. TCRdb's table, derived via immunoSEQ multiplex PCR, lists solely in-frame clones and lacks some. This table holds around 150,000 clones, just under 85% found once. The sample comprised PBMCs. The source is a man aged 30-40 years in good health and CMV-seropositive.

This clone came up once. The chain has TRBV6-6 and TRBJ1-1; no definite D call. The CDR3 length is 12 residues. Germline CDR1 reads MNHNY; CDR2 reads SVGAGI (reference sequence). Trimming took off 8 bases at V and 2 bases at J, with 9 bases between the two ends. The CDR3 loop reads CASDRGNTEAFF. CDR3 bases: TGTGCCAGCGATCGGGGAAACACTGAAGCTTTCTTT.

This rearrangement joins TRBV7-3 to TRBJ1-2; D might be TRBD1 (6 bases). This CDR3 is built from 15 residues. In germline, CDR1 is SGHTA, CDR2 FQGTGA. V lost 0 bases and J 5 bases, leaving 13 bases between the germline ends. The CDR3 reads CASSLTGGGEYGYTF. In nucleotides, the CDR3 is TGTGCCAGCAGCTTAACGGGAGGGGGAGAGTATGGCTACACCTTC.

This clone has only a few counts. Written as DNA, the CDR3 is TGCGCCAGCAGCTCAACTGGGGGGGCACCCCTCCACTTT. Translation gives CASSSTGGAPLHF. The chain employs TRBV10-1 and TRBJ1-6; the D gene is possibly TRBD1 (5 bases). The germline CDR1 and CDR2 sequences are WNHNN and SYGVQD (reference sequence). V lost 6 bases and J 11 bases, leaving 14 bases between the germline ends. This CDR3 is built from 13 residues.

This clone has more than one count but fewer than ten. The chain employs TRBV2 and TRBJ2-1; 10 nucleotides align to TRBD2. The CDR3 is 12 residues long. With 4 bases clipped from V and 16 bases from J, the junction kept 7 bases outside the gene matches. Germline lookup yields CDR1 SNHLY and CDR2 FYNNEI. This CDR3 reads CASSGIIAGGFF. The CDR3 region has the DNA TGTGCCAGCAGTGGTATCATAGCGGGGGGCTTCTTC.